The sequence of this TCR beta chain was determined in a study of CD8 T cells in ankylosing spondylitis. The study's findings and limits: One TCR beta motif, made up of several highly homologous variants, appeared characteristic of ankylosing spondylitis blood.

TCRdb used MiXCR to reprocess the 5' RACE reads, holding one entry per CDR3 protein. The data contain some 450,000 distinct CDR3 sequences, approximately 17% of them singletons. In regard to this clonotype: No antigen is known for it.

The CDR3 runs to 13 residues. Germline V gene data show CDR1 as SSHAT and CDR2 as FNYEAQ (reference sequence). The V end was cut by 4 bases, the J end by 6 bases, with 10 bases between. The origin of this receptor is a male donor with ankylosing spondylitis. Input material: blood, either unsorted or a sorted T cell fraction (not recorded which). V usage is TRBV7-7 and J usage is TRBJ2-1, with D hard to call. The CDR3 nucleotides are TGTGCCAGCAGCTCGAATTGGGCCAATGAGCAGTTCTTC. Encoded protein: CASSSNWANEQFF.